This passage covers 23 T cell receptor beta chains from one sample sequenced in a study of T cell responses to AZD1222 COVID-19 vaccine. Sequencing was performed with immunoSEQ multiplex PCR; in TCRdb, only in-frame clones are kept and a portion is missing. The sample has around 110,000 clones; about 90% are singletons. The starting material was peripheral blood, obtained on day 0 of AZD1222 vaccination. The receptors derive from an adult in good health.

The chain carries TRBV5-1 and TRBJ1-4, with TRBD1 identical over 7 bases. CDR3 length: 14 amino acids. After removal of 3 bases from V and 5 bases from J, the junction contained 4 bases not matched to a gene. The V gene's germline CDR1 is SGHRS and CDR2 YFSETQ. The CDR3 is CASSSGTANEKLFF. The CDR3 DNA follows: TGCGCCAGCAGCTCCGGGACAGCGAATGAAAAACTGTTTTTT.

V is TRBV30 and J is TRBJ2-1; 8 bases line up with TRBD1. The CDR3 is made up of 16 amino acids. The J segment lost 6 bases and the V segment lost 4 bases, leaving 14 bases of the junction unmatched. Germline V gives CDR1 GTSNPN, CDR2 SVGIG (reference sequence). The CDR3 sequence: CAWIGQGAAISNEQFF. CDR3 coding DNA: TGTGCCTGGATTGGTCAGGGGGCAGCGATTTCCAATGAGCAGTTCTTC. The variable domain in full, with the rest retrieved from reference TRBV30 and TRBJ2-1, is SQTIHQWPATLVQPVGSPLSLECTVEGTSNPNLYWYRQAAGRGLQLLFYSVGIGQISSEVPQNLSASRPQDRQFILSSKKLLLSDSGFYLCAWIGQGAAISNEQFFGPGTRLTVL.

This chain joins TRBV7-8 and TRBJ1-1; D is unclear. This CDR3 region has 13 residues. V was trimmed by 0 bases and J by 5 bases, leaving 7 bases between them. Per germline, CDR1 SGHVS and CDR2 FQNEAQ. The CDR3 DNA is TGTGCCAGCAGCTTAGCGGCCGGGACTGAAGCTTTCTTT. It translates to CASSLAAGTEAFF.

This chain links TRBV7-9 with TRBJ1-2, with D possibly TRBD1 on 5 matching bases. V was shortened by 3 bases and J by 8 bases, with 7 bases between the two germline ends. The CDR3 loop spans 11 amino acids. The germline gives CDR1 SEHNR, CDR2 FQNEAQ (reference sequence). CDR3 coding DNA: TGTGCCAGCAGCTTCCAGGGCGGCTACACCTTC. It encodes CASSFQGGYTF.

The chain uses TRBV9 and TRBJ2-5; 12 bases align to TRBD2. Trimming cost V 0 bases and J 5 bases; bases outside gene matches: 8. The germline V gene encodes CDR1 SGDLS and CDR2 YYNGEE. This CDR3 contains 17 residues. CDR3 coding DNA: TGTGCCAGCAGCGTAGGTCCTAGCGGGAGGGCCATGGAGACCCAGTACTTC. It is translated as CASSVGPSGRAMETQYF.

The V and J genes are TRBV5-1 and TRBJ1-4; 8 bases fit TRBD1. The CDR3 is made up of 14 amino acids. Germline-derived CDR1 and CDR2 are SGHRS and YFSETQ. V lost 0 bases and J lost 6; bases outside the gene matches: 1. In nucleotides, the CDR3 is TGCGCCAGCAGCTTGGCAGGGGGCGATGAAAAACTGTTTTTT. Protein product: CASSLAGGDEKLFF.

This rearrangement joins TRBV7-9 to TRBJ1-4, with D maybe TRBD1 (6 bases). The V end lost 5 bases, the J end lost 0 bases, and 13 bases lay between the germline ends. The V gene's germline CDR1 is SEHNR and CDR2 FQNEAQ (reference sequence). The CDR3 sequence is 16 residues long. The chain's CDR3 is CASSQGTGSTNEKLFF. The DNA for the CDR3 is TGTGCCAGCAGCCAGGGAACAGGGTCAACTAATGAAAAACTGTTTTTT.

V and J are TRBV5-1 and TRBJ2-5; TRBD1 is a possible D gene (5 bases). Trimming removed 0 bases from V and 2 bases from J, with 11 bases in between. The CDR3 loop spans 15 amino acids. Germline V gene data show CDR1 as SGHRS and CDR2 as YFSETQ. The CDR3 sequence is CASSLGPGNQETQYF. The CDR3 nucleotides are TGCGCCAGCAGCTTGGGTCCAGGGAATCAAGAGACCCAGTACTTC.

This rearrangement joins TRBV2 to TRBJ2-1, with 7 bases identical to TRBD1. The V gene end was trimmed by 4 bases and the J gene end by 0 bases; junction bases not matched to a gene: 6. The CDR3 runs 16 residues. Germline CDR1 and CDR2: SNHLY and FYNNEI. The chain's CDR3 is CASSVEGQSSYNEQFF. CDR3 in DNA: TGTGCCAGCAGTGTTGAGGGACAGAGCTCCTACAATGAGCAGTTCTTC.

This chain uses TRBV11-3 with TRBJ2-2; D might be TRBD2 (6 bases). Trimming removed 5 bases at V and 5 bases at J, with 9 bases between. The germline CDR1 and CDR2 sequences are SGHNT and YENEEA. CDR3 size: 13 residues. CDR3 protein: CASSQRETGELFF. CDR3 sequence (DNA): TGTGCCAGCAGCCAACGGGAGACCGGGGAGCTGTTTTTT.

The chain is built from TRBV21-1 and TRBJ2-5; the table's TRBD2 call for D was not verified on the DNA. TRBV21-1 is assigned pseudogene status. The CDR3 is 13 residues long. The CDR3 DNA reads as TGTGCCAGCAAGGACTACCCTTTGGAGACCCAGTACTTC. Protein: CASKDYPLETQYF.

J is TRBJ2-5 and V is TRBV18; 7 positions match TRBD2. The V gene end was trimmed by 2 bases and the J gene end by 3 bases; junction bases not matched to a gene: 3. Germline V gene sequence: CDR1 KGHSH, CDR2 LQKENI. The length of the CDR3 is 14 residues. The CDR3 protein is CASSPSGTKETQYF. The CDR3, as DNA: TGTGCCAGCTCACCAAGCGGGACGAAAGAGACCCAGTACTTC. The full variable domain, with the rest looked up from reference TRBV18 and TRBJ2-5, is NAGVMQNPRHLVRRRGQEARLRCSPMKGHSHVYWYRQLPEEGLKFMVYLQKENIIDESGMPKERFSAEFPKEGPSILRIQQVVRGDSAAYFCASSPSGTKETQYFGPGTRLLVL.

The rearrangement uses TRBV19 and TRBJ1-4, with 9 bases that match TRBD1. The CDR3 has 14 amino acids. Germline V CDR1 and CDR2: LNHDA, SQIVND (reference sequence). The junction had 5 bases not matched to a gene; V was cut back by 4 bases and J by 8 bases. The CDR3 DNA reads TGTGCCAGTAGTAGTCTGGGACAGGGCGAAAAACTGTTTTTT. Translation gives CASSSLGQGEKLFF.

The CDR3 nucleotides read TGTGCCTGGAGTCCCTGGGGGGGTCAGCCCCAGCATTTT. This codes for CAWSPWGGQPQHF. This chain connects TRBV30 to TRBJ1-5, with a possible D match to TRBD1 (5 bases). Trimming removed 2 bases at V and 6 bases at J, with 11 bases between. Per germline, CDR1 GTSNPN and CDR2 SVGIG (reference sequence). CDR3 length: 13 residues.

The chain uses TRBV7-9 and TRBJ2-7, with 8 bases aligning to TRBD1. This CDR3 is 16 amino acids long. CDR1 SEHNR and CDR2 FQNEAQ come from the germline V gene (reference sequence). The V segment lost 5 bases and the J segment 1 base; nucleotides outside the gene matches: 10. This CDR3 is CASSRGQGEWSYEQYF. In DNA, the CDR3 is TGTGCCAGCAGCCGTGGACAGGGAGAGTGGTCCTACGAGCAGTACTTC.

CDR3 bases: TGTGCCAGCAAAGGGACAGGTTGGAATGAAAAACTGTTTTTT. Protein: CASKGTGWNEKLFF. The gene calls are TRBV2 and TRBJ1-4; 8 nucleotides agree with TRBD1. Germline V CDR1 and CDR2: SNHLY, FYNNEI. CDR3 length equals 14 residues. V dropped 7 bases and J dropped 5; count of bases not matched to a gene: 6.

The chain has TRBV4-3 and TRBJ2-2; D possibly matches TRBD1 or TRBD2 (5 bases each). Germline V gene sequence: CDR1 LGHNA, CDR2 YSLEER. This CDR3 has 14 residues. V was pared by 4 bases and J by 5 bases, with 11 bases between. CDR3 DNA: TGCGCCAGCAGCCCGGGACGAAGGACCGGGGAGCTGTTTTTT. Protein product: CASSPGRRTGELFF.

J is TRBJ1-1 and V is TRBV5-1; the match to TRBD1 covers 11 bases. With V trimmed by 4 bases and J by 6 bases, 5 bases remained unmatched. Germline V gene data show CDR1 as SGHRS and CDR2 as YFSETQ. CDR3 size: 14 residues. Here the CDR3 DNA reads TGCGCCAGCAGCCTGGGGGACAGGGGGGCTGAAGCTTTCTTT. Translating it yields CASSLGDRGAEAFF.

The rearrangement links TRBV19 to TRBJ1-2, with 9 bases fitting TRBD1. J was trimmed by 8 bases and V by 4 bases; bases with no gene match: 8. CDR3 length: 14 residues. Germline CDR1 LNHDA, CDR2 SQIVND (reference sequence). This chain's CDR3 is CASSRQGEVMGYTF. CDR3 nucleotides: TGTGCCAGTAGTAGACAGGGGGAAGTGATGGGCTACACCTTC.

V usage is TRBV5-4 and J usage is TRBJ1-6; D is possibly TRBD1 (5 bases). Germline loops: CDR1 SGHNT, CDR2 YYREEE (reference sequence). Trimming removed 1 base from V and 10 bases from J, with 12 bases in between. CDR3 length: 14 residues. The CDR3 spells CASSLQGVGSPLHF. CDR3 nucleotides: TGTGCCAGCAGCTTGCAAGGGGTGGGGTCACCCCTCCACTTT.

The chain combines TRBV12-3 or TRBV12-4 with TRBJ2-2; D gene ambiguous. There are 12 residues in the CDR3. V was cut by 4 bases and J by 8 bases, with 8 bases left in between. The CDR3 protein is CASSSERGELFF. The CDR3 coding sequence is TGTGCCAGCAGTTCAGAGAGAGGGGAGCTGTTTTTT.

The V and J genes are TRBV4-1 and TRBJ1-2, with 7 bases aligning to TRBD1. The CDR3 contains 13 residues. Germline assignment: CDR1 MGHRA and CDR2 YSYEKL. V lost 0 bases, J lost 8 bases, and 3 bases stayed unmatched. CDR3 region: CASSQDRGHGYTF. CDR3 sequence (DNA): TGCGCCAGCAGCCAAGATAGGGGGCACGGCTACACCTTC.

J is TRBJ1-1 and V is TRBV7-9; TRBD1 matches at 7 bases. Trimming removed 4 bases from V and 5 bases from J; junction bases left unmatched: 4. From germline, CDR1 is SEHNR and CDR2 FQNEAQ (reference sequence). There are 13 residues in the CDR3. Here the CDR3 reads CASSSLTGTEAFF. The CDR3 DNA reads TGTGCCAGCAGCTCCCTGACAGGGACTGAAGCTTTCTTT.